At least ten counts were recorded for the clone carrying this T cell receptor (beta chain). No antigen is known for it. With V trimmed by 4 bases and J by 0 bases, 4 bases remained unmatched. CDR1 LGHDT and CDR2 YNNKEL come from the germline V gene (reference sequence). The CDR3 runs 15 residues. The sample is drawn from a study of response to subunit inactivated influenza vaccine. Overall study results and limits: Authors suggested each seasonal flu vaccination may recruit only limited numbers of new T cells.

TCRdb re-called the RT-PCR reads through MiXCR, storing one row per CDR3 protein. The sample has about 650,000 distinct CDR3 sequences, 12% to 15% seen once. The sequenced sample was PBMCs from blood, obtained 14 days before vaccination. This clonotype was sampled from a man in his forties or fifties who received an inactivated influenza vaccine. The chain has TRBV3-1 and TRBJ2-7; 9 bases are a match to TRBD2. The CDR3 DNA sequence: TGTGCCAGCAGCCTCTTAGCGGGGGTCTCCTACGAGCAGTACTTC. Translation: CASSLLAGVSYEQYF.